This T cell receptor beta chain was found in a study of cytomegalovirus exposure and HLA in healthy donors. General study findings and limits: Most TCR sequences proved rare, with some public TCRs found in many donors. Cytomegalovirus-associated TCR beta chains were listed, numbering 164. As confirmed in vitro, a few CMV-associated chains were specific for CMV antigens.

TCRdb keeps only in-frame clones here, not all; method: immunoSEQ multiplex PCR. The sample includes roughly 150,000 clones, just under 90% of them seen just once. On this clone: Its antigen is still unknown. The same CDR3 is also encoded by other DNA sequences in this sample.

The CDR3 runs 11 residues. Germline V gene data show CDR1 as DFQATT and CDR2 as SNEGSKA (reference sequence). V lost 3 bases and J 3 bases, leaving 4 bases between the germline ends. The sequence derives from a man aged 18 to 30 in good health and CMV-seropositive. Sequenced material: PBMCs. The chain uses TRBV20-1 and TRBJ2-3, with D hard to call. In DNA, the CDR3 is TGCAGTGCTAGCTCTACAGATACGCAGTATTTT. This gives the protein CSASSTDTQYF.